The 23 T cell receptor beta chains below were found in one sample sequenced in a study of CD8 T cells in Susac syndrome. Reverse transcription of roughly 0.45 to 1 ug RNA was performed with random hexamers. TCRdb redid the calling of the immunoSEQ multiplex PCR reads with MiXCR, one entry per CDR3 protein. The data hold some 80,000 distinct CDR3 sequences, with 94% observed a single time. Sequenced sample: CD8+ T cells from PBMCs. The receptor source for this set is a human donor in good health.

The chain joins TRBV20-1 to TRBJ2-3, with TRBD2 identical over 9 bases. CDR3 size: 16 residues. V dropped 4 bases and J dropped 2; count of bases not matched to a gene: 10. CDR1 is DFQATT and CDR2 is SNEGSKA in the germline V gene (reference sequence). The CDR3 spells CSATREAGGSTDTQYF. CDR3 DNA sequence: TGCAGTGCTACACGCGAAGCGGGGGGCTCCACAGATACGCAGTATTTT.

The CDR3, as DNA: TGCAGCGTTTCCCTAAGCTCCTATAATTCACCCCTCCACTTT. This encodes CSVSLSSYNSPLHF. J is TRBJ1-6 and V is TRBV29-1; D is uncertain. The length of the CDR3 is 14 residues. Trimming shortened V by 5 bases and J by 0 bases, and 8 bases separated the two germline ends. Germline loops: CDR1 SQVTM, CDR2 ANQGSEA.

In its sample, this clonotype was seen once. This chain links TRBV4-1 with TRBJ2-1, with TRBD1 matching over 11 bases. This CDR3 contains 16 residues. Germline CDR1 and CDR2: MGHRA and YSYEKL. The ends lost 0 bases at V and 7 bases at J; junction bases unmatched: 5. The CDR3 DNA is TGCGCCAGCAGCCAAGATACCGGGACAGGGGGAAATGAGCAGTTCTTC. It translates to CASSQDTGTGGNEQFF.

The V call is TRBV20-1, the J call TRBJ1-1, with D hard to call. Germline-derived CDR1 and CDR2 are DFQATT and SNEGSKA (reference sequence). The CDR3 consists of 14 residues. Trimming pared 3 bases from V and 4 bases from J, leaving 15 bases between. The CDR3 sequence: CSARVVPLGTEAFF. The CDR3 DNA is TGCAGTGCTAGGGTCGTACCCCTCGGCACTGAAGCTTTCTTT.

The V and J genes are TRBV29-1 and TRBJ2-1; possibly TRBD2 for D (5 bases). The V gene's germline CDR1 is SQVTM and CDR2 ANQGSEA. The length of the CDR3 is 13 residues. V dropped 2 bases and J dropped 6 bases, with 11 bases sitting between them. CDR3 residues: CSVETRGGNEQFF. The CDR3 DNA reads TGCAGCGTTGAAACTAGAGGTGGCAATGAGCAGTTCTTC.

The chain couples TRBV7-9 to TRBJ2-7; 7 bases map to TRBD1. J was trimmed by 2 bases and V by 0 bases; bases with no gene match: 7. The germline V gene encodes CDR1 SEHNR and CDR2 FQNEAQ (reference sequence). CDR3 length: 16 amino acids. The chain's CDR3 is CASSLARQGATYEQYV. In DNA, the CDR3 is TGTGCCAGCAGCTTAGCCCGACAGGGAGCCACCTACGAGCAGTACGTC.

The chain recombines TRBV29-1 with TRBJ2-3, with 14 nucleotides matching TRBD2. CDR1 and CDR2 (germline): SQVTM, ANQGSEA. The CDR3 has 16 residues. Trimming at V came to 4 bases and at J to 2 bases, leaving 5 bases not matched to a gene. The CDR3 protein is CSVGGLAGGITDTQYF. The CDR3, as DNA: TGCAGCGTTGGCGGACTAGCGGGAGGAATCACAGATACGCAGTATTTT.

This chain joins TRBV24-1 and TRBJ1-2; 8 nucleotides match TRBD1. Germline V gene lookup returns CDR1 KGHDR and CDR2 SFDVKD. CDR3 length: 15 residues. V was clipped by 0 bases and J by 3 bases; unmatched bases: 2. This CDR3 reads CATSDLTGGHYGYTF. As DNA, the CDR3 is TGTGCCACCAGTGATTTGACAGGGGGTCACTATGGCTACACCTTC.

This chain links TRBV7-6 with TRBJ2-5, with a weak D call TRBD2 (5 bases). Germline CDR1 reads SGHVS; CDR2 reads FNYEAQ. The CDR3 runs to 13 residues. The ends were cut back, 5 bases at V and 5 bases at J, with 12 bases in the middle. The CDR3 region is CASSDTSTETQYF. The DNA of the CDR3 is TGTGCCAGCAGCGATACTAGTACTGAGACCCAGTACTTC. The variable domain in full, completed from reference TRBV7-6 and TRBJ2-5, reads GAGVSQSPRYKVTKRGQDVALRCDPISGHVSLYWYRQALGQGPEFLTYFNYEAQQDKSGLPNDRFSAERPEGSISTLTIQRTEQRDSAMYRCASSDTSTETQYFGPGTRLLVL.

The chain's CDR3 is CASKRGNNEQFF. The CDR3 DNA reads as TGTGCCAGCAAAAGGGGGAACAATGAGCAGTTCTTC. V and J are TRBV27 and TRBJ2-1; a possible D gene is TRBD1 (6 bases). Germline loops: CDR1 MNHEY, CDR2 SMNVEV (reference sequence). V shed 7 bases and J shed 5 bases, with 9 bases lying between them. The CDR3 length is 12 residues.

The chain couples TRBV5-1 to TRBJ1-5; D gene ambiguous. V was trimmed by 4 bases and J by 5 bases, leaving 13 bases between them. Germline CDR1 is SGHRS and CDR2 is YFSETQ. The CDR3 runs to 14 residues. Here the CDR3 reads CASSADGRDQPQHF. The CDR3 DNA reads as TGCGCCAGCAGCGCGGACGGGAGGGATCAGCCCCAGCATTTT. Full variable domain (outside the CDR3, taken from reference TRBV5-1 and TRBJ1-5): KAGVTQTPRYLIKTRGQQVTLSCSPISGHRSVSWYQQTPGQGLQFLFEYFSETQRNKGNFPGRFSGRQFSNSRSEMNVSTLELGDSALYLCASSADGRDQPQHFGDGTRLSIL.

This chain uses TRBV13 with TRBJ2-1, with D possibly being TRBD1 (5 bases). This CDR3 has 17 amino acids. V gave up 1 base and J gave up 5 bases, with 18 bases separating them. CDR1 PRHDT and CDR2 FYEKMQ come from the germline V gene (reference sequence). The CDR3 DNA follows: TGTGCCAGCAGCTTAGACAGGTCCGGTGACGCTAACAATGAGCAGTTCTTC. Its translation is CASSLDRSGDANNEQFF.

This clonotype occurred once. The rearrangement uses TRBV13 and TRBJ2-7; D remains unclear. This CDR3 has 13 residues. Trimming pared 3 bases from V and 0 bases from J, leaving 6 bases between. Germline CDR1 is PRHDT and CDR2 is FYEKMQ (reference sequence). The CDR3 protein is CASSFSSSYEQYV. CDR3 coding DNA: TGTGCCAGCAGCTTCAGTAGCTCCTACGAGCAGTACGTC.

The chain recombines TRBV7-9 with TRBJ1-1; D is perhaps TRBD1 (6 bases). The germline V and J ends were trimmed by 6 bases and 0 bases, with 14 bases remaining between them. The V gene's germline CDR1 is SEHNR and CDR2 FQNEAQ (reference sequence). There are 15 residues in the CDR3. CDR3 residues: CASRLLQGMNTEAFF. CDR3 DNA: TGTGCCAGCAGACTACTACAGGGAATGAACACTGAAGCTTTCTTT. Filled out from reference TRBV7-9 and TRBJ1-1, the complete variable domain reads DTGVSQNPRHKITKRGQNVTFRCDPISEHNRLYWYRQTLGQGPEFLTYFQNEAQLEKSRLLSDRFSAERPKGSFSTLEIQRTEQGDSAMYLCASRLLQGMNTEAFFGQGTRLTVV.

This chain joins TRBV15 and TRBJ2-1; TRBD2 matches 7 bases. The CDR3 contains 18 residues. With 0 bases clipped from V and 4 bases from J, the junction kept 12 bases outside the gene matches. Germline values: CDR1 LNHNV, CDR2 YYDKDF (reference sequence). As DNA, the CDR3 is TGTGCCACCAGCAGAGATAACGTCGGACTAGGAGCGTACAATGAGCAGTTCTTC. Its protein product is CATSRDNVGLGAYNEQFF. Based on the CDR3 plus reference TRBV15 and TRBJ2-1, the full variable domain is DAMVIQNPRYQVTQFGKPVTLSCSQTLNHNVMYWYQQKSSQAPKLLFHYYDKDFNNEADTPDNFQSRRPNTSFCFLDIRSPGLGDTAMYLCATSRDNVGLGAYNEQFFGPGTRLTVL.

This clonotype has only a few counts. This chain links TRBV29-1 with TRBJ1-4; possibly TRBD1 for D (6 bases). Trimming shortened V by 4 bases and J by 12 bases, and 18 bases separated the two germline ends. Germline values: CDR1 SQVTM, CDR2 ANQGSEA. CDR3 length: 13 amino acids. Here the CDR3 DNA reads TGCAGCGTTGCAGGGGCGGACATTCTGGAACTGTTTTTT. Residues: CSVAGADILELFF.

The chain uses TRBV27 and TRBJ2-7, with 8 bases lining up with TRBD1. There are 15 residues in the CDR3. CDR1 MNHEY and CDR2 SMNVEV come from the germline V gene (reference sequence). Losses at the gene ends were 6 bases for V and 3 bases for J; bases not matched to a gene: 10. The CDR3 DNA reads TGTGCCAGCAGCCTTACCGGGACAGGAGTCTACGAGCAGTACGTC. Its protein product is CASSLTGTGVYEQYV.

The rearrangement links TRBV30 to TRBJ1-1; D uncertain. The CDR3 has 11 residues. In germline, CDR1 is GTSNPN, CDR2 SVGIG (reference sequence). V was clipped by 0 bases and J by 8 bases, with 7 bases between them. CDR3 amino acids: CAWSVETEAFF. CDR3 sequence (DNA): TGTGCCTGGAGTGTGGAGACAGAAGCTTTCTTT.

V gene TRBV6-2 or TRBV6-3 combines with J gene TRBJ2-7, with D possibly being TRBD2 (6 bases). CDR1 is MNHEY, CDR2 SVGEGT, per germline. The CDR3 contains 13 residues. Deletions cut 2 bases from V and 1 base from J, with 6 bases between. The CDR3 nucleotides are TGTGCCAGCAGTTACCGGGGGTCCTACGAGCAGTACTTC. This sequence encodes CASSYRGSYEQYF.

The chain has TRBV13 and TRBJ1-5; TRBD1 might be the D (5 bases). Germline V gives CDR1 PRHDT, CDR2 FYEKMQ (reference sequence). Trimming took off 5 bases at V and 0 bases at J, with 8 bases between the two ends. This CDR3 is 14 amino acids long. The CDR3 loop is CASSIRGSNQPQHF. In DNA, the CDR3 is TGTGCCAGCAGCATTAGGGGTAGCAATCAGCCCCAGCATTTT.

The chain couples TRBV19 to TRBJ1-5; TRBD1 agrees at 9 bases. Per the germline V gene, CDR1 is LNHDA and CDR2 is SQIVND (reference sequence). CDR3 length: 15 residues. The trim removed 5 bases at V and 5 bases at J, leaving 7 bases unmatched. DNA of the CDR3: TGTGCCAGTAGTCCATGGGGACAGGGTGATCAGCCCCAGCATTTT. Residues: CASSPWGQGDQPQHF.

J is TRBJ2-5 and V is TRBV24-1, with D perhaps matching TRBD2 (6 bases). V lost 4 bases and J lost 3, with 23 bases in between. There are 18 residues in the CDR3. Germline V CDR1 and CDR2: KGHDR, SFDVKD. The CDR3 reads CATSEIGTARPGEETQYF. In DNA form, the CDR3 reads TGTGCCACCAGTGAGATCGGGACTGCACGACCGGGGGAAGAGACCCAGTACTTC.

V gene TRBV15 combines with J gene TRBJ1-2; D is unclear. The CDR3 consists of 15 residues. The germline CDR1 and CDR2 sequences are LNHNV and YYDKDF (reference sequence). V was cut by 5 bases and J by 2 bases, with 15 bases left in between. The CDR3 region is CATSALRAINYGYTF. As DNA, the CDR3 is TGTGCCACCAGCGCCCTGAGGGCTATCAACTATGGCTACACCTTC.